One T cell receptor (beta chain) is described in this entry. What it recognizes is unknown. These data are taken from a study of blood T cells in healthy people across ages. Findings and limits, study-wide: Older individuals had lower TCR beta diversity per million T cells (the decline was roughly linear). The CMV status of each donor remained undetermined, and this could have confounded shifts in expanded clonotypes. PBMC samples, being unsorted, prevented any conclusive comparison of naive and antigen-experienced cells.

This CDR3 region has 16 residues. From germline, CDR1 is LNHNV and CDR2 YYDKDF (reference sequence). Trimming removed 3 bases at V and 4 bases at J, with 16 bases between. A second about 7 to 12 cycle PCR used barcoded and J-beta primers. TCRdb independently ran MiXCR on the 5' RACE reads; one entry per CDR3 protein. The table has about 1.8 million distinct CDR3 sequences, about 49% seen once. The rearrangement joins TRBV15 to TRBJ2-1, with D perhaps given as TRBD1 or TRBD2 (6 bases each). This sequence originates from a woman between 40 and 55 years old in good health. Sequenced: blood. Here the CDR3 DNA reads TGTGCCACCAGCAGTTCGGCCCGGGGGCGTTACAATGAGCAGTTCTTC. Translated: CATSSSARGRYNEQFF.